These 8 T cell receptor beta chains share one sample of origin, sequenced in a study of blood T cell repertoires in COVID-19. Sequencing was performed with immunoSEQ multiplex PCR; in TCRdb, only in-frame clones are kept and a portion is missing. The top ten hold 5.5% to 6.5% of the sample, which has 200,000 to 250,000 clones, 70% to 90% seen once. The sequencing input was peripheral blood. These receptors originate from a man between 60 and 75 years old with acute or convalescent COVID-19.

V is TRBV28 and J is TRBJ1-1; D is unclear. There are 16 residues in the CDR3. Trimming took 4 bases from V and 0 from J, leaving 15 bases between them. CDR1 MDHEN and CDR2 SYDVKM come from the germline V gene. The CDR3 DNA reads as TGTGCCAGCAGTTCCCTCAAACGAGGCTTGAACACTGAAGCTTTCTTT. Amino acid sequence: CASSSLKRGLNTEAFF.

This CDR3 reads CASSPDRGAHEQYF. DNA of the CDR3: TGTGCCAGCAGTCCGGACAGGGGGGCCCACGAGCAGTACTTC. This chain uses TRBV28 with TRBJ2-7, with 10 bases matching TRBD1. This CDR3 region has 14 residues. Germline CDR1 reads MDHEN; CDR2 reads SYDVKM. V shed 5 bases, J shed 5 bases, and the junction held 6 bases outside the gene matches.

This sequence joins TRBV9 and TRBJ1-1; tentatively, D is TRBD1 (6 bases). V was cut by 3 bases and J by 4 bases, with 16 bases left in between. The CDR3 consists of 15 residues. CDR1 is SGDLS, CDR2 YYNGEE, per germline. CDR3 in amino acids: CASSEIREGGTEAFF. For the CDR3, the DNA is TGTGCCAGCAGCGAGATCCGGGAGGGGGGCACTGAAGCTTTCTTT.

The rearrangement links TRBV5-6 to TRBJ2-5, with D possibly matching TRBD2 (5 bases). The CDR3 spans 14 residues. Germline assignment: CDR1 SGHDT and CDR2 YYEEEE. V lost 3 bases to trimming and J lost 2 bases, with 11 bases between them. This chain's CDR3 is CASSSPGGQETQYF. The CDR3 DNA sequence: TGTGCCAGCAGCTCACCGGGCGGGCAAGAGACCCAGTACTTC.

CDR3 sequence (DNA): TGCGCCAGCAGCCAAGCGGGACAGATCTACGAGCAGTACTTC. Its protein is CASSQAGQIYEQYF. The rearrangement joins TRBV4-1 to TRBJ2-7; 7 bases map to TRBD1. V shed 1 base and J 3 bases; nucleotides not matched to a gene: 3. The CDR3 length is 14 residues. CDR1 is MGHRA, CDR2 YSYEKL, per germline.

This chain uses TRBV7-6 with TRBJ2-5, with 12 bases fitting TRBD1. The CDR3 has 15 amino acids. V shed 7 bases, J shed 5 bases, and the junction held 8 bases outside the gene matches. CDR1 and CDR2 (germline): SGHVS, FNYEAQ. The CDR3 coding sequence is TGTGCCAGCACAAGCCGGGACAGGGGGCAGGAGACCCAGTACTTC. Translation: CASTSRDRGQETQYF.

With respect to this clone: The junction differs from germline at one of its ends, possibly a read error. The chain couples TRBV7-7 to TRBJ1-3; D not resolved. This CDR3 spans 15 amino acids. Germline V gives CDR1 SSHAT, CDR2 FNYEAQ (reference sequence). CDR3 region: CASSLGAAAGNTIYF. DNA for the CDR3: TGTGCTAGCAGCTTAGGCGCGGCAGCTGGAAACACCATATATTTT.

The rearrangement joins TRBV28 to TRBJ2-1; D unclear. V lost 2 bases and J 6 bases, leaving 5 bases between the germline ends. CDR1 MDHEN and CDR2 SYDVKM come from the germline V gene. CDR3 length: 12 residues. The CDR3, as DNA: TGTGCCAGCAGTTTAGTTATCAATGAGCAGTTCTTC. It specifies CASSLVINEQFF.